These T cell receptor beta chains were read from a single sample in a study of T cells in localized non-small cell lung cancer. Using immunoSEQ multiplex PCR, the repertoire was profiled, and TCRdb retains in-frame clones only, with some absent. The repertoire includes fewer than 40,000 clones, approximately 72% of them detected once, and less than 45% sits in the top ten. The sequencing used peripheral blood, collected before any cancer treatment. The receptors were sampled from a male donor aged 60 or over with stage II squamous cell lung carcinoma. CDR3s include the opening cysteine and the closing phenylalanine or tryptophan. A D gene is named only where the DNA matches it firmly. The size field is filled for only some rows; it gives once, few, many or a size class.

cdr3_length,j_call,v_call,clone_size,d_call,cdr3_aa,cdr3_nt
16,TRBJ1-5,TRBV5-6,-,-,CASSQMTGDSNQPQHF,TGTGCCAGCAGCCAGATGACAGGTGATAGCAATCAGCCCCAGCATTTT
12,TRBJ2-3,TRBV2,-,TRBD1,CASSYRGDTQYF,TGTGCCAGCAGTTACAGGGGTGATACGCAGTATTTT
14,TRBJ2-7,TRBV27,-,-,CASSLASGYYEQYF,TGTGCCAGCAGTTTAGCTTCCGGATACTACGAGCAGTACTTC
19,TRBJ1-5,TRBV28,few,TRBD1,CASSLSPGQGAVSNQPQHF,TGTGCCAGCAGTCTCTCCCCGGGACAGGGGGCGGTAAGCAATCAGCCCCAGCATTTT
14,TRBJ2-7,TRBV7-8,once,-,CASSSSSAAYEQYF,TGTGCCAGCAGCTCCTCTAGCGCCGCCTACGAGCAGTACTTC
15,TRBJ2-5,TRBV7-3,-,TRBD1,CASSSGTGSYETQYF,TGTGCCAGCAGCTCGGGGACAGGGAGCTACGAGACCCAGTACTTC
12,TRBJ2-4,TRBV18,-,-,CASSPEQNIQYF,TGTGCCAGCTCACCAGAGCAAAACATTCAGTACTTC
15,TRBJ1-4,TRBV5-1,-,-,CASSLTGQRNEKLFF,TGCGCCAGCAGCTTGACAGGACAGAGAAATGAAAAACTGTTTTTT
11,TRBJ2-7,TRBV11-2,-,-,CASSSQVEQYF,TGTGCCAGCAGCTCTCAGGTCGAGCAGTACTTC
13,TRBJ1-3,TRBV30,-,-,CAWSTGTGNTIYF,TGTGCCTGGAGTACAGGTACAGGAAACACCATATATTTT
17,TRBJ2-3,TRBV5-1,-,TRBD2,CASSLARGGPGTDTQYF,TGCGCCAGCAGCTTGGCTCGGGGAGGGCCCGGCACAGATACGCAGTATTTT
14,TRBJ2-5,TRBV10-3,-,TRBD1,CAAGQGPTKETQYF,TGTGCCGCCGGACAGGGGCCTACTAAAGAGACCCAGTACTTC
13,TRBJ1-5,TRBV7-3,-,-,CASSQGWNQPQHF,TGTGCCAGCAGTCAGGGTTGGAATCAGCCCCAGCATTTT
13,TRBJ2-5,TRBV7-3,-,TRBD1,CASSVGQGETQYF,TGTGCCAGCAGCGTGGGACAGGGAGAGACCCAGTACTTC
15,TRBJ1-3,TRBV7-2,-,TRBD1,CASSFGQGLGNTIYF,TGTGCCAGCAGCTTTGGACAGGGACTGGGAAACACCATATATTTT
16,TRBJ2-1,TRBV27,-,-,CASSLPQGEAYNEQFF,TGTGCCAGCAGTCTCCCACAGGGAGAAGCCTACAATGAGCAGTTCTTC
13,TRBJ1-2,TRBV2,-,-,CASSEIGDYGYTF,TGTGCCAGCAGTGAGATAGGGGACTATGGCTACACCTTC
13,TRBJ1-2,TRBV10-3,-,-,CAISDQANYGYTF,TGTGCCATCAGTGATCAAGCTAACTATGGCTACACCTTC
15,TRBJ1-5,TRBV28,few,TRBD1,CASRAGGLTDQPQHF,TGTGCCAGCAGGGCAGGGGGGTTAACCGATCAGCCCCAGCATTTT
16,TRBJ2-1,TRBV14,-,-,CASSQGASNRRDEQFF,TGTGCCAGCAGCCAAGGGGCTAGCAATCGGAGGGATGAGCAGTTCTTC
16,TRBJ2-1,TRBV15,-,TRBD2,CATSRDRTSGYNEQFF,TGTGCCACCAGCAGAGATCGGACTAGCGGATACAATGAGCAGTTCTTC
17,TRBJ2-7,TRBV18,-,-,CASSLNRKGWGSYEQYF,TGTGCCAGCTCACTCAATAGGAAGGGGTGGGGGTCCTACGAGCAGTACTTC
14,TRBJ2-3,TRBV5-5,-,-,CASSLVAPTDTQYF,TGTGCCAGCAGCTTGGTGGCCCCCACAGATACGCAGTATTTT
15,TRBJ2-1,TRBV5-1,-,-,CASLSGGGGKNEQFF,TGCGCCAGCCTTTCTGGTGGAGGGGGCAAGAATGAGCAGTTCTTC
13,TRBJ2-3,TRBV10-3,once,-,CAITDSYTDTQYF,TGTGCCATCACCGACTCCTACACAGATACGCAGTATTTT
18,TRBJ2-2,TRBV7-3,few,TRBD1,CASSPRPETGGAPGELFF,TGTGCCAGCAGCCCACGACCCGAGACAGGGGGCGCGCCCGGGGAGCTGTTTTTT
14,TRBJ2-3,TRBV4-3,-,-,CASSLAGSTDTQYF,TGCGCCAGCAGCCTGGCGGGGAGCACAGATACGCAGTATTTT
15,TRBJ1-2,TRBV6-1,-,-,CASSGGDPGAIGYTF,TGTGCCAGCAGTGGAGGGGACCCGGGGGCGATCGGCTACACCTTC
15,TRBJ2-7,TRBV7-2,-,TRBD2,CASSLRAGGVYEQYF,TGTGCCAGCAGCTTAAGAGCGGGAGGGGTCTACGAGCAGTACTTC
13,TRBJ1-5,TRBV5-1,-,-,CASSLGINQPQHF,TGCGCCAGCAGCTTGGGGATCAATCAGCCCCAGCATTTT
11,TRBJ2-7,TRBV6-1,-,-,CASVTNFKQYF,TGTGCCAGCGTAACCAATTTCAAGCAGTACTTC
15,TRBJ1-6,TRBV7-2,-,-,CASSSGTANNSPLHF,TGTGCCAGCAGCTCGGGGACGGCCAATAATTCACCCCTCCACTTT